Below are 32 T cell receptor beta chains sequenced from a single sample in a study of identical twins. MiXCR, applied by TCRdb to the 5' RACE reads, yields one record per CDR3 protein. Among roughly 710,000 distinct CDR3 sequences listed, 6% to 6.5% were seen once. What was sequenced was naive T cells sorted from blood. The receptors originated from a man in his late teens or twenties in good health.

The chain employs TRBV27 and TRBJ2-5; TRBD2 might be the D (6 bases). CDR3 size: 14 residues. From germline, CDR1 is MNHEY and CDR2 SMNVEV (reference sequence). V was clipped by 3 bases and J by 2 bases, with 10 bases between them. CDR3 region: CASSFDGGQETQYF. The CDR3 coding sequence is TGTGCCAGCAGTTTTGATGGGGGGCAAGAGACCCAGTACTTC.

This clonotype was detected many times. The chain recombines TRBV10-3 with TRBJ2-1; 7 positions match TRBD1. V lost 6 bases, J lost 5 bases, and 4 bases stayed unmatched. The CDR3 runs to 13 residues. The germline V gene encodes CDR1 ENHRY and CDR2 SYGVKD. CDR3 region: CAIRRDSNNEQFF. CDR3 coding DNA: TGTGCCATCAGGAGGGACAGCAACAATGAGCAGTTCTTC.

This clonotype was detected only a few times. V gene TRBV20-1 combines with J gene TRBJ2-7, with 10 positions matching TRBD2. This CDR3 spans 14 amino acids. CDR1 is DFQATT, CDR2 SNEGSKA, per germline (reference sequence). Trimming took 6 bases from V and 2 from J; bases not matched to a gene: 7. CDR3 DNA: TGCAGTGCACCGCTAGCGGGAGCGCCCTACGAGCAGTACTTC. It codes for CSAPLAGAPYEQYF.

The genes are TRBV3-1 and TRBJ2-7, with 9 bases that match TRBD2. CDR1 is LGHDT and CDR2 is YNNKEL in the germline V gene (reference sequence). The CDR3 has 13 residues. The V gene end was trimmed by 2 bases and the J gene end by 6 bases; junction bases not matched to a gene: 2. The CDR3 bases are TGTGCCAGCAGCCAAATTAGCGGGAGCGAGCAGTACGTC. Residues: CASSQISGSEQYV.

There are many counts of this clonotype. In DNA, the CDR3 is TGTGCCAGCAGCTCACAGGGGGCCGGTAATGAGCAGTTCTTC. This encodes CASSSQGAGNEQFF. The chain recombines TRBV7-9 with TRBJ2-1; the match to TRBD1 covers 9 bases. Per the germline V gene, CDR1 is SEHNR and CDR2 is FQNEAQ (reference sequence). The V segment lost 4 bases and the J segment 7 bases; nucleotides outside the gene matches: 5. CDR3 length: 14 amino acids.

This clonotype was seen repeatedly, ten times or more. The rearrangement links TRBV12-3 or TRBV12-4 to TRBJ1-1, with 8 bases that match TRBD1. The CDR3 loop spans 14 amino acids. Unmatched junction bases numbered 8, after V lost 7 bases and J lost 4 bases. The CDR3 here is CASTKPGQGTEAFF. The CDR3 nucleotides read TGTGCCAGCACCAAACCTGGACAGGGCACTGAAGCTTTCTTT.

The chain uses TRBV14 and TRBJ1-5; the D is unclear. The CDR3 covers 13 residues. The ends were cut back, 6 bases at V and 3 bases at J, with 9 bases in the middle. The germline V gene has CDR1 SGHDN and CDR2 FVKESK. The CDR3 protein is CASSAGFNQPQHF. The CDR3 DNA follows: TGTGCCAGCAGTGCGGGGTTCAATCAGCCCCAGCATTTT.

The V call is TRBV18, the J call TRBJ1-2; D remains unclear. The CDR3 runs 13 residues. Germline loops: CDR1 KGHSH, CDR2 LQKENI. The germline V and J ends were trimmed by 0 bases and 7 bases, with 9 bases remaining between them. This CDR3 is CASSPPAGSGYTF. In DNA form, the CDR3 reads TGTGCCAGCTCACCACCGGCGGGATCTGGCTACACCTTC.

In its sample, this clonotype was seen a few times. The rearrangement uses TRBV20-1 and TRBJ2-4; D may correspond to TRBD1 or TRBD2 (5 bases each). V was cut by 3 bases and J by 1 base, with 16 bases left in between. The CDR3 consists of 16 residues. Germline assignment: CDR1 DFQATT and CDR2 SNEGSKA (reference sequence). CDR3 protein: CSAREPQWGAKNIQYF. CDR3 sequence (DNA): TGCAGTGCTAGGGAGCCCCAATGGGGGGCCAAAAACATTCAGTACTTC.

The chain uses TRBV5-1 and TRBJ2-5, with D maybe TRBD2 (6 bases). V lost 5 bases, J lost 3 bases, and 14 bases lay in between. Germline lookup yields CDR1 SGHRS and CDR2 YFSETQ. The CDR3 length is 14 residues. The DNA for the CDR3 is TGCGCCAGCAGGACTAGGCCCACGAAAGAGACCCAGTACTTC. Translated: CASRTRPTKETQYF.

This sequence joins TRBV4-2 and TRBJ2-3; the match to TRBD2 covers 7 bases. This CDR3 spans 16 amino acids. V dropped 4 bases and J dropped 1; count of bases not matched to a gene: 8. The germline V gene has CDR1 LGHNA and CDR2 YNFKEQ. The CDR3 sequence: CASSPEAAGGTDTQYF. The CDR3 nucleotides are TGTGCCAGCAGCCCTGAGGCCGCGGGAGGCACAGATACGCAGTATTTT.

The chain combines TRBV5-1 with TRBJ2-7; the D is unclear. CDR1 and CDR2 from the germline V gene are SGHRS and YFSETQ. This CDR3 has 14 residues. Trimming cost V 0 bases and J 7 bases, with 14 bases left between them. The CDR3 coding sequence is TGCGCCAGCAGCTTGGGGACCCCTTTGGGTGAGCAGTACTTC. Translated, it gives CASSLGTPLGEQYF.

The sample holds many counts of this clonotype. DNA for the CDR3: TGTGCCAGCAGCTTATTGTCCCCCAATGAGCAGTTCTTC. Encoded protein: CASSLLSPNEQFF. The rearrangement links TRBV11-3 to TRBJ2-1, with no clear D. V was cut by 2 bases and J by 6 bases, with 8 bases left in between. CDR1 is SGHNT, CDR2 YENEEA, per germline. The CDR3 is 13 residues long.

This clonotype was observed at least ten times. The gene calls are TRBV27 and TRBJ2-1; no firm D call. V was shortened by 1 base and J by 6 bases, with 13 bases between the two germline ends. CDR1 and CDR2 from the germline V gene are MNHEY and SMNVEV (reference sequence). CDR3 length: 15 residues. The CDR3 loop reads CASSLYLTERNEQFF. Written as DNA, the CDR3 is TGTGCCAGCAGTTTATACCTGACCGAGCGCAATGAGCAGTTCTTC.

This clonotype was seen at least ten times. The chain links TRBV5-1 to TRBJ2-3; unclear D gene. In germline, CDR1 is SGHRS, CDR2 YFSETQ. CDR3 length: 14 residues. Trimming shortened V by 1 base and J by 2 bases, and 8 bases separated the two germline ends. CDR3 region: CASSLTHTTDTQYF. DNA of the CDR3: TGCGCCAGCAGCTTGACTCATACCACAGATACGCAGTATTTT.

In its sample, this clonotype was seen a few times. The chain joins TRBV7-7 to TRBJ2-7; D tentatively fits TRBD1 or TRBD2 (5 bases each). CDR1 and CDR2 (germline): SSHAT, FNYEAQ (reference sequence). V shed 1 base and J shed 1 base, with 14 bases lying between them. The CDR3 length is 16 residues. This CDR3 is CASSLVPGTCSYEQYV. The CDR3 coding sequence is TGTGCCAGCAGCTTAGTACCCGGGACGTGTTCCTACGAGCAGTACGTC.

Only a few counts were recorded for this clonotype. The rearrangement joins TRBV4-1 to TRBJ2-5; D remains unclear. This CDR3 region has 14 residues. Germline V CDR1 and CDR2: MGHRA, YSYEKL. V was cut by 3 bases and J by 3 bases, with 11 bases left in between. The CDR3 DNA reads TGCGCCAGCAGCCACATCGACGAAGAAGAGACCCAGTACTTC. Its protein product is CASSHIDEEETQYF.

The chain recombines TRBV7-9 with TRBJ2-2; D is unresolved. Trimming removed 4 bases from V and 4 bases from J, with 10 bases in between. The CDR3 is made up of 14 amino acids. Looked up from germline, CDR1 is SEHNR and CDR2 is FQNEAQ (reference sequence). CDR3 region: CASSSDPGTGELFF. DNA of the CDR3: TGTGCCAGCAGCTCGGACCCGGGCACCGGGGAGCTGTTTTTT.

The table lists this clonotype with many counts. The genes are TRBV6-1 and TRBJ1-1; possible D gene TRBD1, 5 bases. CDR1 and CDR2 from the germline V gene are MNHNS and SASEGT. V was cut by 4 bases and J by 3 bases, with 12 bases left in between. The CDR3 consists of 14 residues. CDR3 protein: CASSVRDWDTEAFF. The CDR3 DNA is TGTGCCAGCAGTGTCCGGGACTGGGACACTGAAGCTTTCTTT.

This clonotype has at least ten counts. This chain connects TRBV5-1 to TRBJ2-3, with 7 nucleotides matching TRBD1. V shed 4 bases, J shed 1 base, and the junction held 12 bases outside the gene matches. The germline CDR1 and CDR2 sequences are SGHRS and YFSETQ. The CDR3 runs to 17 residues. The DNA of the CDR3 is TGCGCCAGCAGCACCTGGACAGGATCAAAACGCACAGATACGCAGTATTTT. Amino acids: CASSTWTGSKRTDTQYF.

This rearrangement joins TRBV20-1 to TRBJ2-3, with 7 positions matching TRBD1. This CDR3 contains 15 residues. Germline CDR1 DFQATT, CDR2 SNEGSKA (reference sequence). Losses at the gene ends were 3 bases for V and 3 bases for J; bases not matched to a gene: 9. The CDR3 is CSARKRTGGTDTQYF. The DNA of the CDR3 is TGCAGTGCTAGGAAGCGGACAGGTGGGACAGATACGCAGTATTTT.

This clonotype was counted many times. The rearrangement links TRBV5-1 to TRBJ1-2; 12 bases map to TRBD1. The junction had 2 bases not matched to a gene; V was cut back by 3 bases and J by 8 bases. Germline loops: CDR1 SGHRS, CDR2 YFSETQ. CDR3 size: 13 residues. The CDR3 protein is CASSWDRGLGYTF. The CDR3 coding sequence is TGCGCCAGCAGCTGGGACAGGGGGCTCGGCTACACCTTC.

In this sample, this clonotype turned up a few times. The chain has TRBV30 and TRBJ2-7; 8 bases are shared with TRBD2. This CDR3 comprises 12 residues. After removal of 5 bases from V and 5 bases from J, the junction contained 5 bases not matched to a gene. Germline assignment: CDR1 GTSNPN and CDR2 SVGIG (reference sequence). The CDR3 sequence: CAWALAGNEQYF. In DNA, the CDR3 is TGTGCCTGGGCTTTAGCGGGAAACGAGCAGTACTTC.

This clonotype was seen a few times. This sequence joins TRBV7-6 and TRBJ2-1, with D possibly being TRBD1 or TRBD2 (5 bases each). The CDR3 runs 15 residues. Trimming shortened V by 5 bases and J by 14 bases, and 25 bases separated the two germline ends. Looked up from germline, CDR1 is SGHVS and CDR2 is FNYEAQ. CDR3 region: CASSTDAWDGKPEFF. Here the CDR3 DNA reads TGTGCCAGCAGCACAGACGCGTGGGACGGGAAGCCGGAGTTCTTC.

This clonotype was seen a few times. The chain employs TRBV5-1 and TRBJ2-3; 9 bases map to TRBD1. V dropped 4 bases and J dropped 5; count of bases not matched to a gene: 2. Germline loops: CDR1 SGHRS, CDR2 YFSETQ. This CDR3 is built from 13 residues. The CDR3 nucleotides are TGCGCCAGCAGCCGGGGACAGGGAGATACGCAGTATTTT. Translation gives CASSRGQGDTQYF.

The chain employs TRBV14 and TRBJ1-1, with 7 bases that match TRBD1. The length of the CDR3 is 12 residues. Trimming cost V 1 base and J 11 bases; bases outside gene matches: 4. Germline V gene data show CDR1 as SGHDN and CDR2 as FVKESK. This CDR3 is CASSQATRGAFF. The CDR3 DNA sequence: TGTGCCAGCAGCCAAGCCACCAGGGGGGCTTTCTTT.

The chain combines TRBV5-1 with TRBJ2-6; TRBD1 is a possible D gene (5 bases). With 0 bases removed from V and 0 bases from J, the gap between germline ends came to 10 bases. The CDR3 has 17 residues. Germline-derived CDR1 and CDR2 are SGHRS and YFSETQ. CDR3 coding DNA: TGCGCCAGCAGCTTGGCAGGGATCGGCTCTGGGGCCAACGTCCTGACTTTC. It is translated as CASSLAGIGSGANVLTF.

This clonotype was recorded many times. The CDR3, as DNA: TGTGCCAGCAGAGCCGGGACAGAGAATTCACCCCTCCACTTT. It specifies CASRAGTENSPLHF. The chain combines TRBV12-3 or TRBV12-4 with TRBJ1-6; 7 bases match TRBD1. With V trimmed by 6 bases and J by 7 bases, 6 bases remained unmatched. The CDR3 covers 14 residues.

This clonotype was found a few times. Written as DNA, the CDR3 is TGTGCCAGCAGCTTAGGGGGCTTTGGACTAGCGGGAGGGAGCTCCTACGAGCAGTACTTC. Translation gives CASSLGGFGLAGGSSYEQYF. The rearrangement joins TRBV11-2 to TRBJ2-7; 15 bases align to TRBD2. Germline V gene data show CDR1 as SGHAT and CDR2 as FQNNGV. This CDR3 has 20 amino acids. Trimming at V came to 1 base and at J to 0 bases, leaving 10 bases not matched to a gene.

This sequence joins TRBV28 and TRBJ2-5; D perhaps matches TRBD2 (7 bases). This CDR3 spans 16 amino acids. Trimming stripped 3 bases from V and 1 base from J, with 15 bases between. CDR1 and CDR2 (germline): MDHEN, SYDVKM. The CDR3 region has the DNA TGTGCCAGCAGTTTTTGGGGGAGGGGGTTCCAAGAGACCCAGTACTTC. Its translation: CASSFWGRGFQETQYF.

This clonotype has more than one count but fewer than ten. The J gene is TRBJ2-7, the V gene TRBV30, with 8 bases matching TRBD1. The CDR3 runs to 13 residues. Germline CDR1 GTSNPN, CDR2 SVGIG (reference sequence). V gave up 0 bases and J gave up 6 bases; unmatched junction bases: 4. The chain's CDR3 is CAWSVGQGFEQYF. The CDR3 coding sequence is TGTGCCTGGAGTGTCGGACAGGGATTCGAGCAGTACTTC.

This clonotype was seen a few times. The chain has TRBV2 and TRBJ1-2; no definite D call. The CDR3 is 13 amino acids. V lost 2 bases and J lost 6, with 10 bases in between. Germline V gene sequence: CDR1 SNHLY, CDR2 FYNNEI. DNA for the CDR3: TGTGCCAGCAGTGAACGTAGGTCCGATGGCTACACCTTC. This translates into CASSERRSDGYTF.